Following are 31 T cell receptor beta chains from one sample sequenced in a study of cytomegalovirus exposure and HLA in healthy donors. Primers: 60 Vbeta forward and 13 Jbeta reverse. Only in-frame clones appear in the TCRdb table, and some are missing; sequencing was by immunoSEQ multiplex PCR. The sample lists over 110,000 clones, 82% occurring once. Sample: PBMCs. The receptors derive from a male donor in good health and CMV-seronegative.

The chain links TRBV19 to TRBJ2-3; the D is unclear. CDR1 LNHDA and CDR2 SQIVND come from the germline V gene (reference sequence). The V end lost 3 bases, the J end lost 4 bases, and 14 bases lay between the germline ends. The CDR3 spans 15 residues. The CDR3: CASSIDLSSSDTQYF. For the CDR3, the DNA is TGTGCCAGTAGTATCGATCTGTCGAGTTCAGATACGCAGTATTTT.

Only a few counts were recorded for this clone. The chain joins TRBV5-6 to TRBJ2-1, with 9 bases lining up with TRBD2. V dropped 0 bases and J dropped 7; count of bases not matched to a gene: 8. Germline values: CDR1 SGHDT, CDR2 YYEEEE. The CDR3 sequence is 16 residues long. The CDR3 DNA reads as TGTGCCAGCAGCTTGGAAGGAAGCGGGGGGAATAATGAGCAGTTCTTC. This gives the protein CASSLEGSGGNNEQFF.

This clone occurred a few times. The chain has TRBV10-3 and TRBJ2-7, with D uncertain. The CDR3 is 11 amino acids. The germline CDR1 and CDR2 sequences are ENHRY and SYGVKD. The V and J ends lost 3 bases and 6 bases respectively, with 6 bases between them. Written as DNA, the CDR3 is TGTGCCATCAGTGAAACCGGCGAGCAGTACTTC. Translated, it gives CAISETGEQYF.

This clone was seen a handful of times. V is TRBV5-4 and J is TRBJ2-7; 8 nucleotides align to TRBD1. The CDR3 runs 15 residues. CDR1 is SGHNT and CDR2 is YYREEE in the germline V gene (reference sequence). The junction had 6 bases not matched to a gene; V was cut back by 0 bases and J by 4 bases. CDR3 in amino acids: CASSLGGDRSYEQYF. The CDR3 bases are TGTGCCAGCAGCTTGGGAGGGGACAGGAGTTACGAGCAGTACTTC.

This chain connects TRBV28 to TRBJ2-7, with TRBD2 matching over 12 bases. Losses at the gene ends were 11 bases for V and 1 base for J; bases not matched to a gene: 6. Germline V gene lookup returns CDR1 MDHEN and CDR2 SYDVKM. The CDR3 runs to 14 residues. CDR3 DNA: TGTGCCGCTAGCGGGAGGGCTTGGTCCTACGAGCAGTACTTC. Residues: CAASGRAWSYEQYF.

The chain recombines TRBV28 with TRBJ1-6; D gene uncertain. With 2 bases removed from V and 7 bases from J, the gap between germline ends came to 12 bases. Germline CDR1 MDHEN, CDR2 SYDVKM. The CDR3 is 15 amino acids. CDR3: CASSLIPGGNSPLHF. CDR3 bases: TGTGCCAGCAGTTTAATTCCGGGCGGGAATTCACCCCTCCACTTT.

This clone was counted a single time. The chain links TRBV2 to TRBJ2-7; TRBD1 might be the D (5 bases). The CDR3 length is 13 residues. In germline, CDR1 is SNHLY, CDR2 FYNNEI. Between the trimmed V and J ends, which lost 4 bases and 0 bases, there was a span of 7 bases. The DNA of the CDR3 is TGTGCCAGCAGTGGACAGTACTCCTACGAGCAGTACTTC. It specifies CASSGQYSYEQYF. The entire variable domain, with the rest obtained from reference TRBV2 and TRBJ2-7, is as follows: EPEVTQTPSHQVTQMGQEVILRCVPISNHLYFYWYRQILGQKVEFLVSFYNNEISEKSEIFDDQFSVERPDGSNFTLKIRSTKLEDSAMYFCASSGQYSYEQYFGPGTRLTVT.

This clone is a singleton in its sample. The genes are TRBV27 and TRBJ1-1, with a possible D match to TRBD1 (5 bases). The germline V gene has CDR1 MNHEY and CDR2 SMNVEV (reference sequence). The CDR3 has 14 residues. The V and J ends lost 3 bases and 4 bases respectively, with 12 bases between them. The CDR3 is CASSLDAGPTEAFF. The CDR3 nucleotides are TGTGCCAGCAGTTTGGACGCGGGACCCACTGAAGCTTTCTTT.

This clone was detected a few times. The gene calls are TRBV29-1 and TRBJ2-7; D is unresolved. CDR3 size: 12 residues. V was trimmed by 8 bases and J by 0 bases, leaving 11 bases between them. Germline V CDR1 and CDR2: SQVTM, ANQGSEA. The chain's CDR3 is CSCLVSSYEQYF. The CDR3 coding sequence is TGCAGCTGTCTGGTTAGCTCCTACGAGCAGTACTTC.

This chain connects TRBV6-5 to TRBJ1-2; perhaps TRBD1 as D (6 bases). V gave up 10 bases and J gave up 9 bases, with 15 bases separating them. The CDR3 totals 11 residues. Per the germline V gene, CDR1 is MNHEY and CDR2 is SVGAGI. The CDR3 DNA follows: TGTGCCACCCTGAAGGGGGAGAGCTACACCTTC. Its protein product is CATLKGESYTF.

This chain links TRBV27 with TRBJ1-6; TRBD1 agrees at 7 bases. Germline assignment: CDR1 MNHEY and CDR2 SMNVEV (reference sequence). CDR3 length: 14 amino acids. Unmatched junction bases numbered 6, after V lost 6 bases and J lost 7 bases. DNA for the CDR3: TGTGCCAGCAGCAACAGGGGAACAAATTCACCCCTCCACTTT. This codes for CASSNRGTNSPLHF.

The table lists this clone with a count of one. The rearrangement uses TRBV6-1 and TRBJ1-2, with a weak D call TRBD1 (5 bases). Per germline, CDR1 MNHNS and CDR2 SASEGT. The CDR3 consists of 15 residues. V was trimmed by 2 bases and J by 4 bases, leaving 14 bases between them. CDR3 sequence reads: CASSEQLAGLYGYTF. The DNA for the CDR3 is TGTGCCAGCAGTGAACAATTGGCAGGGCTCTATGGCTACACCTTC.

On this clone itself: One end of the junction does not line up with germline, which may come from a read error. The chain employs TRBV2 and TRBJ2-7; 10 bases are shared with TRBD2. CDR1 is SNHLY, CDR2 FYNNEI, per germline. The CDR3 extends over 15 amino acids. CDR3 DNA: TGTGCCAGCAGTGAATCTAGCGGGAGTACGGGGTCTTCGGACTTC. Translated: CASSESSGSTGSSDF. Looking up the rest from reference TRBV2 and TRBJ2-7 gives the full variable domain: EPEVTQTPSHQVTQMGQEVILRCVPISNHLYFYWYRQILGQKVEFLVSFYNNEISEKSEIFDDQFSVERPDGSNFTLKIRSTKLEDSAMYFCASSESSGSTGSSDFGPGTRLTVT.

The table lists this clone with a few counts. CDR3 sequence: CAWRVRTAMGEQYF. CDR3 in DNA: TGTGCCTGGAGAGTTCGGACAGCGATGGGAGAGCAGTACTTC. The chain links TRBV30 to TRBJ2-7; a weak D match, TRBD1 (6 bases). Trimming pared 3 bases from V and 7 bases from J, leaving 19 bases between. This CDR3 is 14 amino acids long. The germline gives CDR1 GTSNPN, CDR2 SVGIG (reference sequence).

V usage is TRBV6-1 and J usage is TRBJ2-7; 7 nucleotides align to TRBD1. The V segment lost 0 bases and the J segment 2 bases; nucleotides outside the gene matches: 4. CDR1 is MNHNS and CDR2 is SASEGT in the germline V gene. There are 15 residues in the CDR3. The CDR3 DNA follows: TGTGCCAGCAGTGAAGCGACAGGGTGGGCCTACGAGCAGTACTTC. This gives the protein CASSEATGWAYEQYF.

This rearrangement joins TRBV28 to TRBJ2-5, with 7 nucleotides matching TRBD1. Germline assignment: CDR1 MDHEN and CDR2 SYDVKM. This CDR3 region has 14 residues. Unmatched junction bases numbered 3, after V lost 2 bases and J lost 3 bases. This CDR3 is CASSLRDRKETQYF. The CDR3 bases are TGTGCCAGCAGTTTAAGGGACAGAAAAGAGACCCAGTACTTC.

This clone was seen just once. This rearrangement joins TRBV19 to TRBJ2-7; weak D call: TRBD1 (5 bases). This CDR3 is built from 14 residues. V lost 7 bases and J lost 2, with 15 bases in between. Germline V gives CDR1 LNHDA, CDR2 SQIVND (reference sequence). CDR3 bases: TGTGCCAGTATGAGTGGGCAGGGTCCCTACGAGCAGTACTTC. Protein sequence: CASMSGQGPYEQYF. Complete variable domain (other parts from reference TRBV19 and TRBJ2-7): DGGITQSPKYLFRKEGQNVTLSCEQNLNHDAMYWYRQDPGQGLRLIYYSQIVNDFQKGDIAEGYSVSREKKESFPLTVTSAQKNPTAFYLCASMSGQGPYEQYFGPGTRLTVT.

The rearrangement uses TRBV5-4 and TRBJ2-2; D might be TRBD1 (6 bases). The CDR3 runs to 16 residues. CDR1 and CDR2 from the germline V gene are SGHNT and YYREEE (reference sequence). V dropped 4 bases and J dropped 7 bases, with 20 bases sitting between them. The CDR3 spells CASSGTGILPIGELFF. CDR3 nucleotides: TGTGCCAGCAGCGGTACAGGGATTCTGCCGATCGGGGAGCTGTTTTTT.

CDR3 sequence: CASSENQGAYEQYF. The DNA for the CDR3 is TGTGCCAGCAGTGAAAACCAGGGTGCCTACGAGCAGTACTTC. V and J are TRBV6-1 and TRBJ2-5; maybe TRBD1 (5 bases). Near its end, the DNA agrees better with TRBJ2-7, so the J call may be wrong. Germline V lookup: CDR1 MNHNS, CDR2 SASEGT. This CDR3 has 14 residues.

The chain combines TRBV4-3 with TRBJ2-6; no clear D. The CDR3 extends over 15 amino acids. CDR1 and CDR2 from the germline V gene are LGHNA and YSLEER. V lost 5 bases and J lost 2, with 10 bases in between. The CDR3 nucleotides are TGCGCCAGCAGCGAGGCTGGCACTGGGGCCAACGTCCTGACTTTC. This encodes CASSEAGTGANVLTF.

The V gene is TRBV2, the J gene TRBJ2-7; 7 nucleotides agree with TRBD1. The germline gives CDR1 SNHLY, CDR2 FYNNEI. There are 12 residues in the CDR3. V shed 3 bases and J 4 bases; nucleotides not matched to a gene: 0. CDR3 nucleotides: TGTGCCAGCAGTGAGGACAGGTACGAGCAGTACTTC. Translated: CASSEDRYEQYF.

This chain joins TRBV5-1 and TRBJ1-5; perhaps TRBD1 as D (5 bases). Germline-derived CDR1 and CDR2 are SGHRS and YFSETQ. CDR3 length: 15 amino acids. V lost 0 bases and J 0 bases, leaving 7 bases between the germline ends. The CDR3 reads CASSLGTTSNQPQHF. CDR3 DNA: TGCGCCAGCAGCTTGGGGACAACTAGCAATCAGCCCCAGCATTTT.

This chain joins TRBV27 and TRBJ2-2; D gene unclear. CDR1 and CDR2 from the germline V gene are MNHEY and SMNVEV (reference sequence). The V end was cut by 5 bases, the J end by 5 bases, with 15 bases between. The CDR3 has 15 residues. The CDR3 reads CASSPTLDMTGELFF. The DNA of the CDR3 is TGTGCCAGCAGTCCAACCCTCGACATGACCGGGGAGCTGTTTTTT.

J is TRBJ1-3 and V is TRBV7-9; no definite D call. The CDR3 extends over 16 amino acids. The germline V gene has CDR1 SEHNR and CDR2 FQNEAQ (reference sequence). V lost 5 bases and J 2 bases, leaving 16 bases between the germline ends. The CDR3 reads CASSPPVPFAGNTIYF. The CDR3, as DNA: TGTGCCAGCAGCCCCCCAGTACCATTCGCTGGAAACACCATATATTTT.

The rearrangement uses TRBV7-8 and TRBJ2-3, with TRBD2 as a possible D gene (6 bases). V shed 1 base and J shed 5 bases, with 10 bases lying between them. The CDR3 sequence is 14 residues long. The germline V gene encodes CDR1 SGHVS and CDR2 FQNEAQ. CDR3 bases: TGTGCCAGCAGCTTAGTGTGGGGGGAAGATACGCAGTATTTT. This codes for CASSLVWGEDTQYF. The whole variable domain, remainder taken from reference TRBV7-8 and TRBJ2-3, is GAGVSQSPRYKVAKRGQDVALRCDPISGHVSLFWYQQALGQGPEFLTYFQNEAQLDKSGLPSDRFFAERPEGSVSTLKIQRTQQEDSAVYLCASSLVWGEDTQYFGPGTRLTVL.

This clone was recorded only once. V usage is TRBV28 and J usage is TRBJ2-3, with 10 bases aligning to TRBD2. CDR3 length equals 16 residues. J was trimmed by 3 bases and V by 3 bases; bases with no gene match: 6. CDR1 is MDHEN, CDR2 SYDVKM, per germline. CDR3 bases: TGTGCCAGCAGTTTCTATGGGACTAGCGAGACAGATACGCAGTATTTT. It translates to CASSFYGTSETDTQYF.

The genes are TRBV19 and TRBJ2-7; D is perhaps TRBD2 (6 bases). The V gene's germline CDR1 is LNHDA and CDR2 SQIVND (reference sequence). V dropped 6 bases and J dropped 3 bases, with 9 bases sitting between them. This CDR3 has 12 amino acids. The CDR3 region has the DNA TGTGCCAGTAGCATGGACTACTACGAGCAGTACTTC. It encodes CASSMDYYEQYF.

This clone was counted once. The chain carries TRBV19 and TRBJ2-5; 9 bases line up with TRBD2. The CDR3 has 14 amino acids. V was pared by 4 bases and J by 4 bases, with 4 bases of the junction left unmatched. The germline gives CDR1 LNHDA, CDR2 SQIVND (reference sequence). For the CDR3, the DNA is TGTGCCAGTAGTAAGCAACTAGCGGGAGAGACCCAGTACTTC. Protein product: CASSKQLAGETQYF.

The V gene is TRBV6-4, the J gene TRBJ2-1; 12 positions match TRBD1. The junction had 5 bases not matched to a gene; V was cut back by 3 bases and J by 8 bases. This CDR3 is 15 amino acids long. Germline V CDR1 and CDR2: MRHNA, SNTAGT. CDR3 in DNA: TGTGCCAGCAGTGAAGGGACAGGGGGCGCGGATGAGCAGTTCTTC. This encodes CASSEGTGGADEQFF.

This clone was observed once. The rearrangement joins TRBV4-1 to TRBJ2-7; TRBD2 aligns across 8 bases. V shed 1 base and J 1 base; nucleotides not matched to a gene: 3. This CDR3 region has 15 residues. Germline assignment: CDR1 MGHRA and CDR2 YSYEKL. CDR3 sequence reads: CASSQAGTRSYEQYF. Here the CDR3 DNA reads TGCGCCAGCAGCCAAGCCGGGACTAGATCCTACGAGCAGTACTTC.

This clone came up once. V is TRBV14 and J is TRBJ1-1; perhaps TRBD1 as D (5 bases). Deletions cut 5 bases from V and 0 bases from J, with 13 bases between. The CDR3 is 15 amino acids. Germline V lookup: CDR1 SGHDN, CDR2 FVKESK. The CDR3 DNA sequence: TGTGCCAGCAGCGTCCAGGGTCGGGTGAACACTGAAGCTTTCTTT. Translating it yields CASSVQGRVNTEAFF.